Below are 17 T cell receptor beta chains sequenced from a single sample in a study of T cells after yellow fever vaccination. One entry per CDR3 protein results from TCRdb running MiXCR on the 5' RACE reads. The data hold 150,000 to 200,000 distinct CDR3 sequences, with approximately 11% observed a single time. The sample here was CD8+ T cells sorted from PBMCs, taken 15 days after the yellow fever booster vaccination. The source of these receptors is a young man who received the YFV17D yellow fever vaccine.

The chain carries TRBV4-3 and TRBJ2-1; 8 bases line up with TRBD2. The germline gives CDR1 LGHNA, CDR2 YSLEER. The CDR3 has 16 residues. J lost 3 bases, V lost 0 bases, and 4 bases had no gene match. The CDR3 reads CASSQDASGGYNEQFF. CDR3 nucleotides: TGCGCCAGCAGCCAAGATGCAAGCGGGGGCTACAATGAGCAGTTCTTC.

This clonotype was seen a few times. This sequence joins TRBV29-1 and TRBJ2-1, with D perhaps TRBD2 (6 bases). Germline V gene lookup returns CDR1 SQVTM and CDR2 ANQGSEA. V was cut by 7 bases and J by 1 base, with 17 bases left in between. CDR3 length equals 15 residues. CDR3 region: CSGGGVFPSYNEQFF. The CDR3 bases are TGCAGCGGCGGAGGGGTATTCCCTTCCTACAATGAGCAGTTCTTC.

A few counts support this clonotype. This sequence joins TRBV5-5 and TRBJ1-2, with a weak D call TRBD1 (5 bases). Trimming removed 3 bases from V and 3 bases from J, with 15 bases in between. Germline assignment: CDR1 SGHKS and CDR2 YYEKEE (reference sequence). The CDR3 sequence is 15 residues long. The CDR3 loop reads CASSSMGGFDYGYTF. DNA for the CDR3: TGTGCCAGCAGCTCGATGGGGGGGTTTGACTATGGCTACACCTTC.

This chain joins TRBV20-1 and TRBJ2-3, with D perhaps TRBD2 (7 bases). Trimming took 5 bases from V and 5 from J, leaving 14 bases between them. Germline assignment: CDR1 DFQATT and CDR2 SNEGSKA (reference sequence). The CDR3 runs to 13 residues. This chain's CDR3 is CSASGGPGDTQYF. CDR3 DNA: TGCAGTGCTTCCGGGGGGCCGGGAGATACGCAGTATTTT.

This rearrangement joins TRBV12-3 or TRBV12-4 to TRBJ1-3; D not resolved. V lost 3 bases, J lost 4 bases, and 7 bases lay in between. The CDR3 is made up of 13 amino acids. CDR3 in amino acids: CASSFWRGNTIYF. For the CDR3, the DNA is TGTGCCAGCAGTTTCTGGCGAGGAAACACCATATATTTT.

The rearrangement uses TRBV4-3 and TRBJ1-1, with D possibly being TRBD1 (5 bases). V lost 4 bases and J lost 4, with 22 bases in between. The CDR3 length is 17 residues. Germline V gene sequence: CDR1 LGHNA, CDR2 YSLEER. The CDR3 loop reads CASSRYGTPDSGTEAFF. The CDR3 nucleotides are TGCGCCAGCAGCCGGTACGGGACCCCCGATTCCGGCACTGAAGCTTTCTTT.

The chain joins TRBV5-5 to TRBJ2-5; D unclear. The CDR3 runs to 13 residues. The V gene lost 6 bases and the J gene lost 5 bases, with 14 bases spanning the gap. Germline CDR1 reads SGHKS; CDR2 reads YYEKEE (reference sequence). CDR3 protein: CASTRESQETQYF. As DNA, the CDR3 is TGTGCCAGCACCCGAGAAAGCCAGGAGACCCAGTACTTC. The full variable domain, its missing parts supplied by reference TRBV5-5 and TRBJ2-5, is DAGVTQSPTHLIKTRGQQVTLRCSPISGHKSVSWYQQVLGQGPQFIFQYYEKEERGRGNFPDRFSARQFPNYSSELNVNALLLGDSALYLCASTRESQETQYFGPGTRLLVL.

The chain employs TRBV6-2 or TRBV6-3 and TRBJ2-5; D possibly corresponds to TRBD2 (6 bases). The CDR3 covers 13 residues. Germline V gene data show CDR1 as MNHEY and CDR2 as SVGEGT. The germline V and J ends were trimmed by 8 bases and 4 bases, with 14 bases remaining between them. The CDR3 region is CASGPQGGETQYF. DNA of the CDR3: TGTGCCAGCGGTCCCCAGGGAGGAGAGACCCAGTACTTC.

The CDR3 reads CASSYEWRQYF. CDR3 coding DNA: TGTGCCAGCAGTTACGAGTGGCGCCAGTACTTC. This chain joins TRBV12-3 or TRBV12-4 and TRBJ2-5; D is undetermined. The V end was cut by 4 bases, the J end by 10 bases, with 10 bases between. This CDR3 spans 11 amino acids.

The chain couples TRBV30 to TRBJ2-1; no reliable D call. V lost 2 bases and J lost 4, with 9 bases in between. CDR1 is GTSNPN, CDR2 SVGIG, per germline (reference sequence). This CDR3 contains 13 residues. The CDR3 reads CAWSHTNYNEQFF. CDR3 DNA: TGTGCCTGGAGTCATACAAATTACAATGAGCAGTTCTTC.

This clonotype was counted between two and nine times. This chain connects TRBV24-1 to TRBJ2-3, with D hard to call. The CDR3 loop spans 14 amino acids. Deletions cut 8 bases from V and 4 bases from J, with 15 bases between. Germline-derived CDR1 and CDR2 are KGHDR and SFDVKD. The chain's CDR3 is CATMDRADADTQYF. The CDR3 coding sequence is TGTGCCACCATGGACCGCGCGGATGCAGATACGCAGTATTTT.

This clonotype was seen a handful of times. The rearrangement links TRBV7-2 to TRBJ1-1, with D unresolved. Per germline, CDR1 SGHTA and CDR2 FQGNSA. The CDR3 runs 13 residues. V gave up 4 bases and J gave up 6 bases, with 12 bases separating them. Here the CDR3 DNA reads TGTGCCAGCAGCTCGCCGCGGAAACCTGAAGCTTTCTTT. Protein: CASSSPRKPEAFF.

The CDR3: CASSRRSDTTNTGELFF. CDR3 DNA: TGTGCCAGCAGCCGACGTTCGGACACCACGAACACCGGGGAGCTGTTTTTT. The chain has TRBV11-2 and TRBJ2-2; tentative D call: TRBD1 (5 bases). Germline-derived CDR1 and CDR2 are SGHAT and FQNNGV. V lost 5 bases and J 0 bases, leaving 16 bases between the germline ends. The CDR3 totals 17 residues.

This clonotype turned up a few times. The chain combines TRBV7-8 with TRBJ2-7; D call uncertain. From germline, CDR1 is SGHVS and CDR2 FQNEAQ. V shed 5 bases and J shed 0 bases, with 11 bases lying between them. The CDR3 runs 14 residues. The CDR3 region is CASSPWTASYEQYF. The CDR3 nucleotides read TGTGCCAGCAGCCCCTGGACGGCCTCCTACGAGCAGTACTTC.

Ten or more counts support this clonotype. J is TRBJ1-5 and V is TRBV4-1; no firm D call. Per germline, CDR1 MGHRA and CDR2 YSYEKL. V was clipped by 5 bases and J by 5 bases, with 16 bases between them. This CDR3 spans 15 amino acids. The CDR3 sequence: CASSYQGGRDQPQHF. DNA for the CDR3: TGCGCCAGCAGCTATCAAGGAGGGAGGGATCAGCCCCAGCATTTT.

This clonotype was seen a few times. CDR3 amino acids: CASSYPLAGAYEQYF. The CDR3 region has the DNA TGTGCCAGCAGTTACCCACTAGCGGGGGCCTACGAGCAGTACTTC. The chain joins TRBV6-6 to TRBJ2-7; 11 bases line up with TRBD2. Germline CDR1 is MNHNY and CDR2 is SVGAGI (reference sequence). V trimming: 2 bases; J trimming: 2 bases; junction bases outside the gene matches: 2. The CDR3 has 15 residues.

This clonotype was seen only a few times. V usage is TRBV5-1 and J usage is TRBJ2-2; D is perhaps TRBD1 (6 bases). The CDR3 is made up of 15 amino acids. Germline V gene data show CDR1 as SGHRS and CDR2 as YFSETQ. Trimming stripped 1 base from V and 1 base from J, with 8 bases between. The CDR3 DNA reads as TGCGCCAGCAGCTTGTACAGGGTGAACACCGGGGAGCTGTTTTTT. Protein sequence: CASSLYRVNTGELFF. Full variable domain (outside the CDR3, taken from reference TRBV5-1 and TRBJ2-2): KAGVTQTPRYLIKTRGQQVTLSCSPISGHRSVSWYQQTPGQGLQFLFEYFSETQRNKGNFPGRFSGRQFSNSRSEMNVSTLELGDSALYLCASSLYRVNTGELFFGEGSRLTVL.